This T cell receptor beta chain was captured by sequencing in a study of metastatic and nonmetastatic thyroid tumors. Study in general: Repertoires of blood and of tissue (tumor or nodule) from malignant and benign thyroid patients were compared.

Thyroid surgery took place with no prior treatment in any patient. As handled by the study authors: What underpinned the distant-metastasis classifier for papillary thyroid cancer was the set of CDR3 differences across clinicopathological groups. MiXCR reprocessed the PCR reads for TCRdb. The V and J calls, along with clone size, are taken from TCRdb and not from the paper's own processing. Of under 9,000 clones listed, roughly 30% are singletons. CDR3 length: 17 residues. CDR1 and CDR2 from the germline V gene are SGHDT and YYEEEE. On this clone itself: The junction differs from germline at one of its ends, possibly a read error.

The chain recombines TRBV5-6 with TRBJ2-3; D is tentatively TRBD1 or TRBD2 (5 bases each). Sequencing was done on a sample of tumor tissue. The receptor was isolated from a female donor with papillary thyroid cancer or a benign thyroid nodule (not recorded which). Some clones in this sample may be carry-over from other donors' samples. CDR3 amino acids: CVSSSSGTSYSTDTQYF. The CDR3 DNA reads as TGTGTCAGCAGCTCCTCCGGGACCTCATATAGCACAGATACGCAGTATTTT.